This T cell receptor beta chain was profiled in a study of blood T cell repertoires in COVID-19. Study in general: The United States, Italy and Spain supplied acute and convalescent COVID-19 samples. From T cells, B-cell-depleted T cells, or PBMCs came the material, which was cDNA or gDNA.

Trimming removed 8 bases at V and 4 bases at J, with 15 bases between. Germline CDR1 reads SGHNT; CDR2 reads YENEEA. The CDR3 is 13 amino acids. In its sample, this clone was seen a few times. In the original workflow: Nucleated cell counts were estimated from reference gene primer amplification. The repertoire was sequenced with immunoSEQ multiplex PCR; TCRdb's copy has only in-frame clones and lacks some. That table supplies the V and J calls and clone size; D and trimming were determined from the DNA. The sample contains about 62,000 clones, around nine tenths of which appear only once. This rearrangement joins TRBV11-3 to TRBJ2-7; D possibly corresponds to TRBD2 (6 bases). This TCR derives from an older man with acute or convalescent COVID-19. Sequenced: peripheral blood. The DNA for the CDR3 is TGTGCCAGCGCCCCAAACGCGGGATACGAGCAGTACTTC. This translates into CASAPNAGYEQYF.